These 19 T cell receptor beta chains were all obtained from the same sample, sequenced in a study of STAT5B mutations in CD4+ large granular lymphocyte leukemia. The repertoire was sequenced with immunoSEQ multiplex PCR; TCRdb's copy has only in-frame clones and lacks some. The table records some 30,000 clones, around 78% of them present only once. Input material: CD4+ T cells from blood buffy coats. These receptors originate from a human donor in good health.

V is TRBV11-2 and J is TRBJ2-7; D not resolved. This CDR3 has 12 amino acids. Germline CDR1 is SGHAT and CDR2 is FQNNGV. V lost 1 base, J lost 4 bases, and 5 bases lay in between. The CDR3 coding sequence is TGTGCCAGCAGCTTAGTCCCTTACGAGCAGTACTTC. This gives the protein CASSLVPYEQYF.

The chain joins TRBV5-4 to TRBJ1-4; 7 nucleotides agree with TRBD1. J lost 5 bases, V lost 9 bases, and 19 bases had no gene match. This CDR3 has 17 amino acids. The germline gives CDR1 SGHNT, CDR2 YYREEE (reference sequence). CDR3 sequence reads: CAIPGLHPGQRNEKLFF. The DNA of the CDR3 is TGTGCCATTCCGGGGCTCCACCCGGGACAGAGGAATGAAAAACTGTTTTTT.

The CDR3 reads CASSLVGEETQYF. CDR3 DNA: TGTGCCAGCAGCTTAGTTGGGGAAGAGACCCAGTACTTC. The chain links TRBV7-2 to TRBJ2-5; D uncertain. With 1 base removed from V and 3 bases from J, the gap between germline ends came to 6 bases. CDR1 and CDR2 from the germline V gene are SGHTA and FQGNSA. This CDR3 has 13 residues. Full variable domain (outside the CDR3, taken from reference TRBV7-2 and TRBJ2-5): GAGVSQSPSNKVTEKGKDVELRCDPISGHTALYWYRQSLGQGLEFLIYFQGNSAPDKSGLPSDRFSAERTGGSVSTLTIQRTQQEDSAVYLCASSLVGEETQYFGPGTRLLVL.

A remark on this clone: Sequence at one end of the junction differs from germline and may be a read error. J is TRBJ2-5 and V is TRBV7-7; 13 nucleotides match TRBD2. Germline assignment: CDR1 SSHAT and CDR2 FNYEAQ (reference sequence). The CDR3 covers 15 residues. The CDR3 here is CASSAGLAGEETQYF. For the CDR3, the DNA is TGTGCTAGCAGCGCTGGACTAGCGGGGGAAGAGACCCAGTACTTC.

The chain is built from TRBV5-1 and TRBJ1-1, with D possibly matching TRBD1 (6 bases). This CDR3 comprises 15 residues. Germline V CDR1 and CDR2: SGHRS, YFSETQ. The V end lost 4 bases, the J end lost 4 bases, and 17 bases lay between the germline ends. The CDR3 DNA reads TGCGCCAGCAGCCGTGCCCAAGGGGGAGTCACTGAAGCTTTCTTT. Its protein product is CASSRAQGGVTEAFF.

The CDR3 loop is CSVPDSDRIYGYTF. The CDR3 DNA sequence: TGCAGCGTTCCAGACTCAGACAGGATCTATGGCTACACCTTC. The V gene is TRBV29-1, the J gene TRBJ1-2, with D tentatively TRBD1 (6 bases). Germline values: CDR1 SQVTM, CDR2 ANQGSEA. This CDR3 is built from 14 residues. The V gene lost 5 bases and the J gene lost 4 bases, with 17 bases spanning the gap.

This clone was counted a few times. J is TRBJ1-1 and V is TRBV28; perhaps TRBD1 as D (6 bases). Germline loops: CDR1 MDHEN, CDR2 SYDVKM. The CDR3 is 15 residues long. V gave up 3 bases and J gave up 0 bases, with 11 bases separating them. The CDR3 nucleotides read TGTGCCAGCAGTTTCCCTACAGGGTTGAACACTGAAGCTTTCTTT. Translation: CASSFPTGLNTEAFF.

The gene calls are TRBV2 and TRBJ2-2, with no clear D. Germline V lookup: CDR1 SNHLY, CDR2 FYNNEI. The ends were cut back, 8 bases at V and 7 bases at J, with 11 bases in the middle. The CDR3 is 12 residues long. This chain's CDR3 is CASRDSLGELFF. CDR3 nucleotides: TGTGCCAGCCGAGACTCCCTCGGGGAGCTGTTTTTT.

This rearrangement joins TRBV18 to TRBJ1-1, with D tentatively TRBD1 (6 bases). The CDR3 loop spans 13 amino acids. V lost 3 bases to trimming and J lost 6 bases, with 11 bases between them. The V gene's germline CDR1 is KGHSH and CDR2 LQKENI. The CDR3 sequence is CASSPGPGAEAFF. CDR3 nucleotides: TGTGCCAGCTCACCGGGACCAGGGGCTGAAGCTTTCTTT.

The sample holds a few counts of this clone. This chain uses TRBV30 with TRBJ2-7, with 7 nucleotides matching TRBD2. CDR3 length equals 15 residues. Looked up from germline, CDR1 is GTSNPN and CDR2 is SVGIG (reference sequence). J lost 0 bases, V lost 3 bases, and 8 bases had no gene match. CDR3 loop: CAWSRGTTISYEQYF. CDR3 sequence (DNA): TGTGCCTGGAGCCGCGGGACTACTATCTCCTACGAGCAGTACTTC. The full variable domain, in which reference TRBV30 and TRBJ2-7 provide the parts outside the CDR3, is SQTIHQWPATLVQPVGSPLSLECTVEGTSNPNLYWYRQAAGRGLQLLFYSVGIGQISSEVPQNLSASRPQDRQFILSSKKLLLSDSGFYLCAWSRGTTISYEQYFGPGTRLTVT.

The chain employs TRBV7-9 and TRBJ1-3; D not certain. CDR3 size: 16 residues. Germline CDR1 SEHNR, CDR2 FQNEAQ (reference sequence). The V and J ends lost 1 base and 3 bases respectively, with 13 bases between them. This CDR3 reads CASSLGTVEDGNTIYF. The DNA for the CDR3 is TGTGCCAGCAGCTTAGGGACGGTGGAGGATGGAAACACCATATATTTT. Drawing the rest from reference TRBV7-9 and TRBJ1-3, the complete variable domain is DTGVSQNPRHKITKRGQNVTFRCDPISEHNRLYWYRQTLGQGPEFLTYFQNEAQLEKSRLLSDRFSAERPKGSFSTLEIQRTEQGDSAMYLCASSLGTVEDGNTIYFGEGSWLTVV.

The chain uses TRBV6-6 and TRBJ1-2, with D tentatively TRBD1 (5 bases). Germline values: CDR1 MNHNY, CDR2 SVGAGI (reference sequence). This CDR3 is 15 amino acids long. Trimming shortened V by 6 bases and J by 4 bases, and 18 bases separated the two germline ends. The CDR3 sequence is CASSPNEGRGYGYTF. The CDR3 region has the DNA TGTGCCAGCAGCCCTAATGAGGGGCGGGGCTATGGCTACACCTTC.

The V and J genes are TRBV18 and TRBJ2-5, with D possibly TRBD2 on 6 matching bases. The CDR3 runs to 13 residues. The ends were cut back, 2 bases at V and 5 bases at J, with 9 bases in the middle. Germline lookup yields CDR1 KGHSH and CDR2 LQKENI. CDR3: CASSPGGSETQYF. The CDR3, as DNA: TGTGCCAGCTCACCAGGGGGGTCGGAGACCCAGTACTTC.

This clone was counted only a few times. The V and J genes are TRBV7-3 and TRBJ2-5; D is perhaps TRBD1 or TRBD2 (5 bases each). Trimming shortened V by 5 bases and J by 5 bases, and 15 bases separated the two germline ends. CDR3 length: 14 residues. CDR1 is SGHTA and CDR2 is FQGTGA in the germline V gene. The DNA of the CDR3 is TGTGCCAGCAGCCCCAGCTGGGGGTCGGAGACCCAGTACTTC. Its protein is CASSPSWGSETQYF.

In this sample, this clone turned up once. This chain uses TRBV19 with TRBJ2-1; D is perhaps TRBD2 (6 bases). Trimming shortened V by 5 bases and J by 14 bases, and 28 bases separated the two germline ends. There are 16 residues in the CDR3. Germline-derived CDR1 and CDR2 are LNHDA and SQIVND (reference sequence). The chain's CDR3 is CASSAQSGFRYGVKFF. Written as DNA, the CDR3 is TGTGCCAGTAGTGCCCAGAGCGGGTTTAGATACGGGGTGAAGTTCTTC.

The chain has TRBV11-2 and TRBJ2-2, with 7 bases matching TRBD2. This CDR3 spans 18 amino acids. Germline-derived CDR1 and CDR2 are SGHAT and FQNNGV. The V gene end was trimmed by 0 bases and the J gene end by 1 base; junction bases not matched to a gene: 8. In DNA, the CDR3 is TGTGCCAGCAGCTTAGATCCGTCAGGACTAGGGAACACCGGGGAGCTGTTTTTT. Protein sequence: CASSLDPSGLGNTGELFF.

CDR3 coding DNA: TGTGCCAGCGGTCCCTGGGGTCCGCGCGGGGAGCTGTTTTTT. Translation gives CASGPWGPRGELFF. The gene calls are TRBV27 and TRBJ2-2; D is unclear. V was clipped by 8 bases and J by 7 bases, with 17 bases between them. The CDR3 totals 14 residues. The germline V gene has CDR1 MNHEY and CDR2 SMNVEV (reference sequence).

There are a few counts of this clone. The rearrangement uses TRBV30 and TRBJ1-1, with D uncertain. V dropped 2 bases and J dropped 0 bases, with 7 bases sitting between them. The CDR3 extends over 13 amino acids. CDR1 GTSNPN and CDR2 SVGIG come from the germline V gene (reference sequence). The CDR3 DNA follows: TGTGCCTGGAGTCGGCAGATGAACACTGAAGCTTTCTTT. Its translation: CAWSRQMNTEAFF.

In this sample, this clone turned up once. The V call is TRBV29-1, the J call TRBJ2-1; 10 positions agree with TRBD2. The CDR3 runs 16 residues. V was pared by 4 bases and J by 7 bases, with 13 bases of the junction left unmatched. The germline V gene has CDR1 SQVTM and CDR2 ANQGSEA. CDR3 in amino acids: CSVVVWGLAWGNEQFF. The CDR3 coding sequence is TGCAGCGTTGTGGTGTGGGGACTAGCGTGGGGGAATGAGCAGTTCTTC.